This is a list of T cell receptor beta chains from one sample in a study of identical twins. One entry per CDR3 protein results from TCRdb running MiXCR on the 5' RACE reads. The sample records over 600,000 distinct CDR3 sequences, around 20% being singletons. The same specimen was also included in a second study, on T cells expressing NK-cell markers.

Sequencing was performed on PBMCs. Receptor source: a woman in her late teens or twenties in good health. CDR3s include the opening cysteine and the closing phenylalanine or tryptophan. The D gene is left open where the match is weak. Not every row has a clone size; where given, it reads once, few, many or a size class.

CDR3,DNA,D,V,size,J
CASSVVPYEQYF,TGTGCCAGCAGCGTAGTCCCGTACGAGCAGTACTTC,.,TRBV11-2,once,TRBJ2-7
CAWSGRYEQYF,TGTGCCTGGAGTGGGAGGTACGAGCAGTACTTC,.,TRBV30,.,TRBJ2-7
CATPEQYF,TGTGCCACCCCCGAGCAGTACTTC,.,TRBV25-1,.,TRBJ2-7
CASNAGTPREQYF,TGTGCCAGCAACGCCGGGACCCCCCGCGAGCAGTACTTC,.,TRBV12-3/TRBV12-4,few,TRBJ2-7
CASSPSASGRAQETQYF,TGTGCCAGCTCACCAAGCGCTAGCGGGAGGGCTCAAGAGACCCAGTACTTC,TRBD2,TRBV18,.,TRBJ2-5
CASSWGLAGVNEQFF,TGTGCTAGCAGCTGGGGACTAGCGGGGGTCAATGAGCAGTTCTTC,TRBD2,TRBV7-7,.,TRBJ2-1
CASSLNRDRVEDTQYF,TGTGCCAGCAGCTTGAATCGGGACAGGGTTGAAGATACGCAGTATTTT,TRBD1,TRBV7-9,.,TRBJ2-3
CASSSPGGLYSYNEQFF,TGTGCCAGCAGCTCCCCCGGAGGACTATACAGCTACAATGAGCAGTTCTTC,.,TRBV7-9,.,TRBJ2-1
CASSFRGQGARTGELFF,TGTGCCAGCAGCTTTAGGGGGCAGGGGGCGAGAACCGGGGAGCTGTTTTTT,TRBD1,TRBV5-5,.,TRBJ2-2
CASSFQGPGVDTQYF,TGCGCCAGCAGCTTCCAGGGCCCGGGGGTGGATACGCAGTATTTT,.,TRBV5-1,once,TRBJ2-3
CSARGGALNTGELFF,TGCAGTGCTAGAGGGGGAGCCCTGAACACCGGGGAGCTGTTTTTT,.,TRBV20-1,few,TRBJ2-2
CASSQSFGGSTDTQYF,TGCGCCAGCAGCCAAAGCTTTGGCGGGAGCACAGATACGCAGTATTTT,.,TRBV4-1,.,TRBJ2-3
CASGSDRGGNEQFF,TGTGCCAGCGGATCCGACAGGGGAGGGAATGAGCAGTTCTTC,.,TRBV2,few,TRBJ2-1
CASSLDGTRGYGYTF,TGTGCCAGCAGCTTGGATGGTACCAGGGGTTATGGCTACACCTTC,.,TRBV5-5,many,TRBJ1-2
CASSAGSGRSTYEQYF,TGCGCCAGCAGCGCAGGAAGCGGGAGGTCTACCTACGAGCAGTACTTC,TRBD2,TRBV5-1,few,TRBJ2-7
CASSLKDYGYTF,TGTGCCAGCAGTTTGAAGGACTATGGCTACACCTTC,.,TRBV12-3/TRBV12-4,.,TRBJ1-2
CAISPGQGAYEQYF,TGTGCCATCAGTCCTGGACAGGGGGCCTACGAGCAGTACTTC,TRBD1,TRBV10-3,many,TRBJ2-7
CSVKDIQGTYNEQFF,TGCAGCGTTAAAGACATTCAGGGGACCTACAATGAGCAGTTCTTC,.,TRBV29-1,few,TRBJ2-1
CASSLYPGNTEAFF,TGTGCCAGCAGTCTTTATCCGGGGAACACTGAAGCTTTCTTT,.,TRBV6-1,few,TRBJ1-1
CASRRTGGNTIYF,TGTGCCAGCAGAAGGACAGGGGGAAACACCATATATTTT,TRBD1,TRBV12-3/TRBV12-4,many,TRBJ1-3
CASFAGAPDTQYF,TGTGCCAGCTTCGCGGGAGCCCCCGATACGCAGTATTTT,TRBD2,TRBV12-3/TRBV12-4,.,TRBJ2-3
CASSPGGLAGVRETQYF,TGCGCCAGCAGCCCTGGTGGACTAGCGGGGGTGAGGGAGACCCAGTACTTC,TRBD2,TRBV5-1,few,TRBJ2-5
CSASYSNEQFF,TGCAGTGCTAGCTACAGCAATGAGCAGTTCTTC,.,TRBV20-1,.,TRBJ2-1
CASSLGPKETQYF,TGTGCCAGCAGCTTGGGTCCTAAAGAGACCCAGTACTTC,.,TRBV5-8,.,TRBJ2-5
CSVEDLRLADYNEQFF,TGCAGCGTTGAAGATCTGAGACTAGCGGACTACAATGAGCAGTTCTTC,TRBD2,TRBV29-1,few,TRBJ2-1
CASSPPRTNTGELFF,TGTGCCAGCAGCCCACCTAGGACGAACACCGGGGAGCTGTTTTTT,.,TRBV7-9,.,TRBJ2-2
CSAAWEGPRYGYTF,TGCAGTGCCGCGTGGGAAGGGCCGCGCTATGGCTACACCTTC,.,TRBV20-1,many,TRBJ1-2
CSAMTDPTDTQYF,TGCAGTGCTATGACAGACCCCACAGATACGCAGTATTTT,.,TRBV20-1,few,TRBJ2-3
CASSQDTATDTQYF,TGCGCCAGCAGCCAAGATACTGCGACAGATACGCAGTATTTT,.,TRBV4-3,.,TRBJ2-3
CSAFSVSGAVNEQFF,TGCAGTGCTTTCAGCGTATCGGGAGCAGTGAATGAGCAGTTCTTC,.,TRBV20-1,few,TRBJ2-1
CASAHSGEAFF,TGTGCTAGTGCCCATAGCGGTGAAGCTTTCTTT,.,TRBV12-5,.,TRBJ1-1
CASSTYKREFSDTQYF,TGTGCCAGCAGCACCTACAAGCGGGAGTTCTCAGATACGCAGTATTTT,.,TRBV21-1,.,TRBJ2-3
CASSGIPSYEQYF,TGCGCCAGCAGTGGTATACCCTCCTACGAGCAGTACTTC,.,TRBV5-1,few,TRBJ2-7
CASSLRTASYEQYF,TGCGCCAGCAGCTTGAGGACAGCCTCCTACGAGCAGTACTTC,.,TRBV5-1,many,TRBJ2-7
CASSTDRGITEAFF,TGCGCCAGCAGTACTGACAGGGGTATCACTGAAGCTTTCTTT,TRBD1,TRBV10-2,many,TRBJ1-1
CATSDPGTSDEQFF,TGTGCCACCAGTGACCCTGGGACTAGCGATGAGCAGTTCTTC,TRBD2,TRBV24-1,.,TRBJ2-1
CASGLKWHRNTEAFF,TGTGCCAGCGGATTAAAGTGGCATCGGAACACTGAAGCTTTCTTT,.,TRBV6-1,.,TRBJ1-1
CASSPDRGGADTQYF,TGTGCCAGCAGCCCCGACAGGGGAGGCGCAGATACGCAGTATTTT,TRBD1,TRBV12-3/TRBV12-4,.,TRBJ2-3
CSAPRVGSFNEQYF,TGCAGTGCTCCCCGCGTAGGGTCGTTTAACGAGCAGTACTTC,.,TRBV20-1,.,TRBJ2-7
CAIRAGAAYEQYF,TGTGCCATCAGGGCCGGGGCTGCCTACGAGCAGTACTTC,.,TRBV10-3,.,TRBJ2-7
CASSQGLGAPGELFF,TGTGCCAGCAGCCAAGGGTTAGGGGCACCCGGGGAGCTGTTTTTT,.,TRBV3-1,.,TRBJ2-2
CASSLVGGRELEQFF,TGTGCCAGCAGCTTAGTCGGGGGTCGAGAGCTTGAGCAGTTCTTC,.,TRBV7-2,.,TRBJ2-1
CASRAFGTSFTRVEYF,TGTGCCAGCAGGGCATTTGGGACTAGCTTTACACGCGTGGAGTACTTC,TRBD2,TRBV27,.,TRBJ2-7